This entry features one T cell receptor beta chain sequence. No antigen is known for it. Base qualities are not at hand, and no much larger clone is one base apart. The collaborating institutions used their own protocols to collect whole blood in K2EDTA tubes. For TCRbeta analysis, collaborator samples were shipped as frozen whole blood, as isolated PBMCs, or as DNA extracted from either sample type. This sample stems from a study of blood T cell repertoires in COVID-19 (dated by TCRdb to between 2020 and 2021). Turning to the overall study: Collaborator samples came from the United States, Italy and Spain and covered acute and convalescent phases of COVID-19. Samples were obtained from the ongoing ImmuneRACE study (first 160 participants) and from over 1,000 subjects provided by 6 global collaborators. Nearly every sample came with metadata listing a de-identified subject ID, COVID-19 status, age in years and sex. Subjects who had been exposed to COVID-19, were actively infected with it, or had recovered from it provided the deeply sampled blood TCRbeta repertoires that made up the dataset. A freely available public database, intended as a resource for researchers studying the immune response to SARS-CoV-2, is where the repertoires were released. The material from the prospective study consisted of cDNA or gDNA derived from T cells, B-cell-depleted T cells, or PBMCs. HLA class I and class II types, where available, came from metadata supplied by the sample provider rather than from assay-based typing. The research as a whole found: Clinical and demographic metadata were provided uncurated, with the amount varying by source and participant.

The germline V gene sets CDR1 to SGHTA and CDR2 to FQGNSA. Its CDR3 holds 13 amino acids, cysteine through phenylalanine. The CDR3 DNA has 39 bases and is translated from base 1. At the junction V is shortened by 4 bases and J by 11 bases, with 15 bases in between. The immunoSEQ Assay, a bias-controlled multiplex PCR, was used to amplify TCRbeta CDR3 regions from genomic DNA. As for the original processing: The number of nucleated cells in each sample was estimated from the amplification of reference gene primers within the assay. Sequence reads were collapsed and filtered to measure the absolute abundance of every unique TCRbeta CDR3 rearrangement. For each sample, productive Simpson clonality was calculated as the square root of Simpson's diversity index across productive rearrangements. As stored in TCRdb, this immuneACCESS dataset retains in-frame rearrangements with V and J assigned. A fraction of the clones does not appear; measured against another copy, unresolved V genes explain less than half of the discrepancy, and the remainder lacks a known reason. V, J and clone size are taken as reported in that table, and D and trimming were inferred from the DNA itself. Across this sample there are fewer than 250,000 clones, with more than 80% seen only once. The biggest ten clones account for 5.5% of the sample.

Specimen: peripheral blood. The sequence came from a human donor in a cohort sampled during active COVID-19. Rearrangement joined TRBV7-2 to TRBJ1-5; a confident D gene designation cannot be given. This receptor has the CDR3 CASSYQSGRAQHF. Here is the DNA: TGTGCCAGCAGCTATCAGAGCGGCCGGGCCCAGCATTTT.